One sample yielded the 7 T cell receptor beta chains listed below, sequenced in a study of human T cells and chemical hapten exposure. Described time point: healthy volunteer bleed at 6 weeks. Unseparated into fractions, whole blood served as the source from which total RNA was extracted. TCRdb reanalysed the RACE reads using MiXCR and keeps one entry per CDR3 protein. This sample carries tens of thousands of distinct CDR3 sequences, 3.7% of them seen once, and the ten largest clones take around 6%. Material: whole blood. These receptors all come from a human donor in good health. Some clones in this sample may be carry-over from other donors' samples.

This clonotype was seen repeatedly, ten times or more. The chain uses TRBV5-4 and TRBJ2-5; TRBD1 might be the D (6 bases). Germline V CDR1 and CDR2: SGHNT, YYREEE (reference sequence). V lost 4 bases to trimming and J lost 1 base, with 14 bases between them. CDR3 length: 15 amino acids. CDR3 in DNA: TGTGCCAGCAGCCGATCCAGGGGCGGCCAAGAGACCCAGTACTTC. It encodes CASSRSRGGQETQYF.

This clonotype was detected many times. The chain uses TRBV6-5 and TRBJ1-1; possible D gene TRBD1, 5 bases. Germline V gene sequence: CDR1 MNHEY, CDR2 SVGAGI. CDR3 length: 15 amino acids. V shed 5 bases and J shed 0 bases, with 13 bases lying between them. The CDR3 reads CASSQSDRLNTEAFF. Written as DNA, the CDR3 is TGTGCCAGCAGTCAATCTGACAGACTGAACACTGAAGCTTTCTTT.

This clonotype was recorded at least ten times. This chain joins TRBV7-6 and TRBJ2-2; 9 bases fit TRBD2. The CDR3 sequence is 15 residues long. V gave up 2 bases and J gave up 4 bases; unmatched junction bases: 2. Germline CDR1 reads SGHVS; CDR2 reads FNYEAQ. CDR3 region: CASSLLAGRTGELFF. CDR3 DNA sequence: TGTGCCAGCAGCTTACTAGCGGGACGCACCGGGGAGCTGTTTTTT.

This clonotype showed up just a few times. The V gene is TRBV28, the J gene TRBJ2-7; perhaps TRBD2 as D (5 bases). CDR3 length: 12 residues. Germline V gene data show CDR1 as MDHEN and CDR2 as SYDVKM. The V gene lost 7 bases and the J gene lost 4 bases, with 11 bases spanning the gap. As DNA, the CDR3 is TGTGCCAGCAATGCCGGGATTTACGAGCAGTACTTC. Its translation: CASNAGIYEQYF.

This sequence joins TRBV27 and TRBJ2-1, with 9 bases fitting TRBD2. The V gene's germline CDR1 is MNHEY and CDR2 SMNVEV (reference sequence). This CDR3 region has 15 residues. J was trimmed by 7 bases and V by 5 bases; bases with no gene match: 9. The CDR3 reads CASSPTQGLANEQFF. The CDR3 bases are TGTGCCAGCAGTCCGACGCAGGGACTAGCAAATGAGCAGTTCTTC.

The table lists this clonotype with many counts. The gene calls are TRBV28 and TRBJ2-3; 8 bases fit TRBD1. CDR3 length: 15 residues. Looked up from germline, CDR1 is MDHEN and CDR2 is SYDVKM. Trimming removed 5 bases from V and 1 base from J; junction bases left unmatched: 5. This CDR3 reads CASSGMTGGTDTQYF. The CDR3 DNA reads TGTGCCAGCAGTGGTATGACAGGGGGCACAGATACGCAGTATTTT.

This clonotype was found many times. This sequence joins TRBV3-1 and TRBJ2-1; a possible D gene is TRBD2 (5 bases). CDR3 size: 16 residues. The V and J ends lost 0 bases and 6 bases respectively, with 15 bases between them. Germline V gene sequence: CDR1 LGHDT, CDR2 YNNKEL (reference sequence). Here the CDR3 DNA reads TGTGCCAGCAGCCAAGACGCTGGACTGGTTATCAATGAGCAGTTCTTC. This gives the protein CASSQDAGLVINEQFF.